A single sample gave rise to the 13 T cell receptor beta chains below, sequenced in a study of response to subunit inactivated influenza vaccine. TCRdb processed the RT-PCR reads anew with MiXCR; each CDR3 protein has one entry. Of about 240,000 distinct CDR3 sequences in the sample, 12% are singletons; the top ten hold over 6.5%. This specimen was non-naive T cells sorted from PBMCs, taken 14 days before vaccination. The receptor source for this set is a man in his fifties who received an inactivated influenza vaccine.

A few counts support this clonotype. CDR3 in DNA: TGCAGTGCCTTAGGACTAGCGGGCACAGATACGCAGTATTTT. This encodes CSALGLAGTDTQYF. This chain connects TRBV20-1 to TRBJ2-3, with 10 bases fitting TRBD2. The junction had 4 bases not matched to a gene; V was cut back by 6 bases and J by 1 base. Germline CDR1 DFQATT, CDR2 SNEGSKA (reference sequence). The CDR3 has 14 amino acids.

The gene calls are TRBV12-3 or TRBV12-4 and TRBJ1-2; 10 bases agree with TRBD1. V lost 4 bases, J lost 5 bases, and 7 bases stayed unmatched. The CDR3 consists of 15 residues. This CDR3 reads CASSSRDRGIYGYTF. CDR3 in DNA: TGTGCCAGCAGTTCCCGGGACAGGGGAATTTATGGCTACACCTTC.

This clonotype was observed at least ten times. The rearrangement joins TRBV4-1 to TRBJ2-1; TRBD1 agrees at 11 bases. CDR3 length: 16 amino acids. Germline V gene sequence: CDR1 MGHRA, CDR2 YSYEKL. V lost 0 bases to trimming and J lost 8 bases; unmatched junction nucleotides: 6. The CDR3 is CASSQERDRGDHEQFF. The CDR3 DNA reads as TGCGCCAGCAGCCAAGAACGGGACAGGGGGGACCATGAGCAGTTCTTC.

This chain uses TRBV6-5 with TRBJ2-1, with D unresolved. Trimming removed 2 bases at V and 6 bases at J, with 11 bases between. Germline CDR1 MNHEY, CDR2 SVGAGI. This CDR3 has 14 amino acids. The CDR3 region is CASSYGSFGNEQFF. DNA for the CDR3: TGTGCCAGCAGTTACGGGTCTTTCGGCAATGAGCAGTTCTTC.

This clonotype was seen more than once but under ten times. J is TRBJ2-5 and V is TRBV5-1; no firm D call. The CDR3 is 14 residues long. Germline loops: CDR1 SGHRS, CDR2 YFSETQ. V lost 1 base and J lost 4, with 11 bases in between. CDR3 sequence reads: CASSLKTSRETQYF. CDR3 sequence (DNA): TGCGCCAGCAGCTTGAAGACCTCCAGAGAGACCCAGTACTTC.

At least ten counts were recorded for this clonotype. V and J are TRBV30 and TRBJ2-4; D gene ambiguous. Germline V gene data show CDR1 as GTSNPN and CDR2 as SVGIG (reference sequence). This CDR3 spans 12 amino acids. Trimming shortened V by 1 base and J by 1 base, and 2 bases separated the two germline ends. The CDR3 sequence is CAWSAAKNIQYF. As DNA, the CDR3 is TGTGCCTGGAGTGCGGCCAAAAACATTCAGTACTTC.

This clonotype was seen at least ten times. This chain uses TRBV12-3 or TRBV12-4 with TRBJ1-1, with no clear D. The CDR3 sequence is 13 residues long. Trimming took off 5 bases at V and 6 bases at J, with 13 bases between the two ends. The CDR3 nucleotides read TGTGCCAGCAGTCCGAACATAAACGCTGAAGCTTTCTTT. Amino acids: CASSPNINAEAFF.

This clonotype has just a few counts. The chain recombines TRBV18 with TRBJ2-1, with TRBD2 matching 11 bases. The germline V gene has CDR1 KGHSH and CDR2 LQKENI. J gave up 7 bases and V 3 bases, and 20 bases lay outside the gene matches. This CDR3 spans 20 amino acids. In nucleotides, the CDR3 is TGTGCCAGCTCACCGAAAGGGGGACTAGCGGACCTTTGGAACCGGAATGAGCAGTTCTTC. Amino acids: CASSPKGGLADLWNRNEQFF.

V and J are TRBV20-1 and TRBJ2-6, with D perhaps matching TRBD2 (7 bases). The CDR3 loop spans 15 amino acids. Deletions cut 3 bases from V and 2 bases from J, with 11 bases between. From germline, CDR1 is DFQATT and CDR2 SNEGSKA (reference sequence). CDR3 nucleotides: TGCAGTGCTAGCGCCGGGGGGCCTGGGGCCAACGTCCTGACTTTC. Translated, it gives CSASAGGPGANVLTF.

This sequence joins TRBV7-2 and TRBJ2-1; 10 bases agree with TRBD1. CDR1 is SGHTA and CDR2 is FQGNSA in the germline V gene. CDR3 length equals 15 residues. The J segment lost 4 bases and the V segment lost 4 bases, leaving 4 bases of the junction unmatched. The CDR3 sequence is CASSSPDRGYNEQFF. CDR3 nucleotide sequence: TGTGCCAGCAGCTCACCGGACAGGGGGTACAATGAGCAGTTCTTC.

This clonotype was detected many times. The chain uses TRBV12-3 or TRBV12-4 and TRBJ1-1; D remains ambiguous. Trimming removed 3 bases from V and 4 bases from J, with 9 bases in between. CDR3 length: 13 residues. In nucleotides, the CDR3 is TGTGCCAGCAGTTTTAGGGAGGCCACTGAAGCTTTCTTT. Amino acid sequence: CASSFREATEAFF.

The chain links TRBV6-2 or TRBV6-3 to TRBJ1-5, with D uncertain. Deletions cut 0 bases from V and 7 bases from J, with 7 bases between. Germline CDR1 MNHEY, CDR2 SVGEGT. CDR3 size: 13 residues. The CDR3 spells CASSYSVGQPQHF. The CDR3 region has the DNA TGTGCCAGCAGTTACTCAGTCGGACAGCCCCAGCATTTT.

At least ten counts were recorded for this clonotype. The V and J genes are TRBV12-3 or TRBV12-4 and TRBJ1-2; tentatively, D is TRBD1 (6 bases). The CDR3 extends over 15 amino acids. Trimming removed 5 bases at V and 7 bases at J, with 20 bases between. This chain's CDR3 is CASSPLAGAGRGYTF. Written as DNA, the CDR3 is TGTGCCAGCAGTCCTCTGGCAGGGGCCGGACGTGGCTACACCTTC.